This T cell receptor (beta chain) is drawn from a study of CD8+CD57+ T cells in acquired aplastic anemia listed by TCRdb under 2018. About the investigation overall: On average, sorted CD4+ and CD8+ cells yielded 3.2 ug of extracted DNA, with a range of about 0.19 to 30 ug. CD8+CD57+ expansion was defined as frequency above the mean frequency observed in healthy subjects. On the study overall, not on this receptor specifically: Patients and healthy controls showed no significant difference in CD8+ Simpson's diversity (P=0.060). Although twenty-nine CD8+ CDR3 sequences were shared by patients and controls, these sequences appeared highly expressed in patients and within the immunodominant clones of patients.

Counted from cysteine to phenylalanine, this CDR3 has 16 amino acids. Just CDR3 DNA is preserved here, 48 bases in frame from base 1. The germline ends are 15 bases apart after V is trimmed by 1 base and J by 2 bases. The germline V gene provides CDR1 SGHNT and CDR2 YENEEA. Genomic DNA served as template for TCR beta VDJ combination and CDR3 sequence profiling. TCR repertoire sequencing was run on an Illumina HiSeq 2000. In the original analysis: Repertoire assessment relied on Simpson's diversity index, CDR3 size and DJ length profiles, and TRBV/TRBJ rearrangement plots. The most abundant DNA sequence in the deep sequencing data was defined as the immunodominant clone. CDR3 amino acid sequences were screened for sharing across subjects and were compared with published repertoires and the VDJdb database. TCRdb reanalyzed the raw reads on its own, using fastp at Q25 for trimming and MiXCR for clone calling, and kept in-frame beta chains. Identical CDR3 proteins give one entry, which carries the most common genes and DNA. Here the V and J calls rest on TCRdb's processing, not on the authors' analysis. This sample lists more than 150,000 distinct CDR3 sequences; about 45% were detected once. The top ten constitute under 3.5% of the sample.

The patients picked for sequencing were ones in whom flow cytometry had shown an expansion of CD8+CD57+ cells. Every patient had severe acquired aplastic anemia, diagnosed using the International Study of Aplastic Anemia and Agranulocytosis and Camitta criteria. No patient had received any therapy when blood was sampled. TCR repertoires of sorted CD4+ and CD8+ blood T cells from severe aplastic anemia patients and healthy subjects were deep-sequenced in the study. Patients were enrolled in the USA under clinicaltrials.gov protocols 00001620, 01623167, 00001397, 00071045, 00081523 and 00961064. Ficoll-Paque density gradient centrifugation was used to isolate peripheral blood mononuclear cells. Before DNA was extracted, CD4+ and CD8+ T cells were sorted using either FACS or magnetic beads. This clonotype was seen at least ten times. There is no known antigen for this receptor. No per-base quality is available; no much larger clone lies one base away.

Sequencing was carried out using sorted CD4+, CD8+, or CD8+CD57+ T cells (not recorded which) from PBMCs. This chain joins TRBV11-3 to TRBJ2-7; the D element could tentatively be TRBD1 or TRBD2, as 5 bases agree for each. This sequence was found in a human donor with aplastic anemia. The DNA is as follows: TGTGCCAGCAGCTTAGTTTTGCGAGGGGCTCCCTACGAGCAGTACTTC. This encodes CASSLVLRGAPYEQYF. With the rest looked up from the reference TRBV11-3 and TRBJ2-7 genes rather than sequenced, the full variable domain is EAGVVQSPRYKIIEKKQPVAFWCNPISGHNTLYWYLQNLGQGPELLIRYENEEAVDDSQLPKDRFSAERLKGVDSTLKIQPAELGDSAVYLCASSLVLRGAPYEQYFGPGTRLTVT.